This T cell receptor (beta chain) is from a study of T cell responses to AZD1222 COVID-19 vaccine. The germline V gene has CDR1 LNHDA and CDR2 SQIVND (reference sequence). The CDR3 runs to 15 residues. Losses at the gene ends were 7 bases for V and 1 base for J; bases not matched to a gene: 7. The assay was immunoSEQ multiplex PCR, and TCRdb's table has in-frame clones only and misses some. Of under 95,000 clones listed, roughly 90% are singletons. Of note for this clone: Antigen unknown.

Study-wide results and limits: Donors in the cohort were predominantly white British and more often female, and clonal diversity was possibly underestimated. Close to half of spike-specific TCRs reportedly recognize unmutated variant regions.

The starting material was peripheral blood, obtained 28 days after the second AZD1222 dose. This sequence was found in an adult who received the AZD1222 COVID-19 vaccine. This chain links TRBV19 with TRBJ2-3; 8 bases match TRBD2. CDR3 DNA: TGTGCCAGTACCCCCCGGGAGGGAGGCACAGATACGCAGTATTTT. This translates into CASTPREGGTDTQYF.